Here is one TCR beta chain with its context. Some clones are missing from TCRdb's copy, which holds only in-frame ones; the method was immunoSEQ multiplex PCR. The sample includes fewer than 55,000 clones, around 87% of them seen just once. This sample was included in a study of OX40 agonist ivuxolimab in advanced cancers. For the study at large: Partial responses were recorded for three patients, including one with hepatocellular carcinoma and two with cutaneous melanoma.

Autoimmune disease history or systemic immunosuppression excluded patients. The V end lost 2 bases, the J end lost 1 base, and 5 bases lay between the germline ends. This CDR3 is built from 13 residues. The V gene's germline CDR1 is SNHLY and CDR2 FYNNEI. The chain is built from TRBV2 and TRBJ2-5; D is possibly TRBD2 (5 bases). The source of this sequence is an adult with an advanced solid tumor such as melanoma, head and neck, liver or kidney cancer. This specimen was CD4+ or CD8+ T cells sorted from blood, taken in a trial of the OX40 agonist ivuxolimab. The CDR3 DNA reads as TGTGCCAGCAGTGAAAGCGGCCAAGAGACCCAGTACTTC. It translates to CASSESGQETQYF. Supplemented by reference TRBV2 and TRBJ2-5, the full variable domain reads EPEVTQTPSHQVTQMGQEVILRCVPISNHLYFYWYRQILGQKVEFLVSFYNNEISEKSEIFDDQFSVERPDGSNFTLKIRSTKLEDSAMYFCASSESGQETQYFGPGTRLLVL.